There are a few counts of the clone carrying this T cell receptor (beta chain). This entry is derived from a study of T-cell memory formation after mild COVID-19. Study-wide background: Largely, TCR clusters stayed within a single donor.

The 5'RACE method, run with constant-segment primers, produced TCR alpha and TCR beta cDNA libraries (carrying sample barcodes and UMIs). TCRdb passed the 5' RACE reads through MiXCR, listing each CDR3 protein once. The table shows roughly 110,000 distinct CDR3 sequences, with 13% to 15% occurring only once. Trimming stripped 4 bases from V and 1 base from J, with 12 bases between. CDR1 and CDR2 (germline): SGHVS, FNYEAQ. The CDR3 runs to 15 residues. Sequenced material: PBMCs or a T cell subset sorted from them (not recorded which). The V gene is TRBV7-6, the J gene TRBJ2-3, with no clear D. The sequence derives from a man between 18 and 35 years old who had mild COVID-19 (a few samples of this study predate the infection). Cell type and time point are not known. The CDR3 DNA reads TGTGCCAGCAGCTATTCGGATGACGGCACAGATACGCAGTATTTT. It is translated as CASSYSDDGTDTQYF.